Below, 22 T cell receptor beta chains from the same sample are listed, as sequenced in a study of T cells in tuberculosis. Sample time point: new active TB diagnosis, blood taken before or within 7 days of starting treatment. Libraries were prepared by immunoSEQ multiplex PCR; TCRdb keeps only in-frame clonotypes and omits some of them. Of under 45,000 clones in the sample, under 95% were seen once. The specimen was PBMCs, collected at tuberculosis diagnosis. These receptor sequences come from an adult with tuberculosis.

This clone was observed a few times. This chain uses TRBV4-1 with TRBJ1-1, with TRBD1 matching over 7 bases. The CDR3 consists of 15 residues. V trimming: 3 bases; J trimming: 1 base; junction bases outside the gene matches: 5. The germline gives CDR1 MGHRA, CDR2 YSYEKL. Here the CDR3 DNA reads TGCGCCAGCAGCCATTCCCGGACAGGGAACACTGAAGCTTTCTTT. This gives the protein CASSHSRTGNTEAFF.

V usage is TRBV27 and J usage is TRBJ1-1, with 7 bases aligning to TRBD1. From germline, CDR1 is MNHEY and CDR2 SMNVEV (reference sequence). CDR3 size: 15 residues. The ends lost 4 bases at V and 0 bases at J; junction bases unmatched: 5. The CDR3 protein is CASSSRQGLNTEAFF. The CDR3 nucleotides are TGTGCCAGCAGTTCAAGACAGGGATTGAACACTGAAGCTTTCTTT.

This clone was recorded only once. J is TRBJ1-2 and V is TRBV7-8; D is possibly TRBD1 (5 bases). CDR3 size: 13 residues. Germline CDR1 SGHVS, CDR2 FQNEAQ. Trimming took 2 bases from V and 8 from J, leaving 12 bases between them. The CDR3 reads CASSLSGTPGYTF. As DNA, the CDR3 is TGTGCCAGCAGCTTATCAGGGACTCCGGGCTACACCTTC.

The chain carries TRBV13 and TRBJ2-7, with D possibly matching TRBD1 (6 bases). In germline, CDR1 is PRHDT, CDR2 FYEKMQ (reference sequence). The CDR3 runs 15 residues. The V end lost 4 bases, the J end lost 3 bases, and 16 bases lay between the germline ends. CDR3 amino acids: CASSSGQMIHYEQYF. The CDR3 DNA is TGTGCCAGCAGCTCCGGACAGATGATACACTACGAGCAGTACTTC.

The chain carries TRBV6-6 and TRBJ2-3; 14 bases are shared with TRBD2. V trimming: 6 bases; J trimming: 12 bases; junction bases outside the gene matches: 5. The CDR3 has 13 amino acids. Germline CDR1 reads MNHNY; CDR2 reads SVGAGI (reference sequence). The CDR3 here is CASSWTSGGTQYF. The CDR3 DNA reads TGTGCCAGCAGCTGGACTAGCGGGGGGACCCAGTATTTT.

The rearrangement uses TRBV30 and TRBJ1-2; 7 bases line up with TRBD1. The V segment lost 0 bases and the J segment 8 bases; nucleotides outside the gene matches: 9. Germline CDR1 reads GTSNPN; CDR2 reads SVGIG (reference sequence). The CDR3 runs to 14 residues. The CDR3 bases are TGTGCCTGGAGTGTACCAGGACGGACAGGCGGCTACACCTTC. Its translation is CAWSVPGRTGGYTF. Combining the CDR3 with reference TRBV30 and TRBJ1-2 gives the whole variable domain SQTIHQWPATLVQPVGSPLSLECTVEGTSNPNLYWYRQAAGRGLQLLFYSVGIGQISSEVPQNLSASRPQDRQFILSSKKLLLSDSGFYLCAWSVPGRTGGYTFGSGTRLTVV.

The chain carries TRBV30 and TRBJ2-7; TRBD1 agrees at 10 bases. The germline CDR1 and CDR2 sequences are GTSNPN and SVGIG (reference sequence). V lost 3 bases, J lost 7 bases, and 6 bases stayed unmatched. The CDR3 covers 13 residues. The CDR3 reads CAWRPRTGGEQYV. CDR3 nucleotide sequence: TGTGCCTGGAGGCCCAGGACAGGGGGGGAGCAGTACGTC.

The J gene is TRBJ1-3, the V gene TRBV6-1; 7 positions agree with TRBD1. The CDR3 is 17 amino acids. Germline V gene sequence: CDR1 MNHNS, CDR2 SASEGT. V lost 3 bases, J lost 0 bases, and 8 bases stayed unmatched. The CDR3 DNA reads TGTGCCAGCAGTGACTACAGGGGAATCGGCTCTGGAAACACCATATATTTT. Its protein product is CASSDYRGIGSGNTIYF.

The CDR3 nucleotides read TGTGCCAGCAGTCCCCTAGACAGGGCCATTCGTTGGGATACGCAGTATTTT. Translated, it gives CASSPLDRAIRWDTQYF. The V gene is TRBV28, the J gene TRBJ2-3; 7 bases align to TRBD1. Germline CDR1 MDHEN, CDR2 SYDVKM. The V segment lost 5 bases and the J segment 6 bases; nucleotides outside the gene matches: 17. This CDR3 contains 17 residues.

CDR3 DNA: TGTGCCAGCAGCGCCGGGACACCTTATAGCAATCAGCCCCAGCATTTT. Residues: CASSAGTPYSNQPQHF. The V and J genes are TRBV7-2 and TRBJ1-5, with D possibly matching TRBD1 (6 bases). The CDR3 is 16 amino acids. CDR1 SGHTA and CDR2 FQGNSA come from the germline V gene. The ends were cut back, 5 bases at V and 0 bases at J, with 14 bases in the middle.

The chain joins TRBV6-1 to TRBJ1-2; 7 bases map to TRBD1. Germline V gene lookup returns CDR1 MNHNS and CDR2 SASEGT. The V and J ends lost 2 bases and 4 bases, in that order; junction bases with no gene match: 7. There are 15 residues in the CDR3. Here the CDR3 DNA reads TGTGCCAGCAGTGAAAAAGGAGGGGGCGCCTATGGCTACACCTTC. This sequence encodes CASSEKGGGAYGYTF.

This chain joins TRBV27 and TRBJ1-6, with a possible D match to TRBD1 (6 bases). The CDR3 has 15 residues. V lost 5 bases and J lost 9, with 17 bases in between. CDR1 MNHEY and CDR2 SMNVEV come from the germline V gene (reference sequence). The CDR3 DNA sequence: TGTGCCAGCAGTCGACTCCAGGGGTCCGGTTCACCCCTCCACTTT. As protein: CASSRLQGSGSPLHF.

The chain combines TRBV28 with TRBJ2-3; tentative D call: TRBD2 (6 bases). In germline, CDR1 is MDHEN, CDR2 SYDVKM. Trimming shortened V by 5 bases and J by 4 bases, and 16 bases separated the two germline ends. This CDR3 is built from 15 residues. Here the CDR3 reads CASSPSEAGSDTQYF. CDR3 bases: TGTGCCAGCAGTCCTTCGGAGGCGGGGTCAGATACGCAGTATTTT.

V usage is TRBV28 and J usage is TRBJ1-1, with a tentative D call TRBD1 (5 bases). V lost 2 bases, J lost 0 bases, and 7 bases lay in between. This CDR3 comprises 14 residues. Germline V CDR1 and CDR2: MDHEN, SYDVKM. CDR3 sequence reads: CASSLGGVNTEAFF. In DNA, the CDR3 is TGTGCCAGCAGTTTAGGGGGGGTGAACACTGAAGCTTTCTTT.

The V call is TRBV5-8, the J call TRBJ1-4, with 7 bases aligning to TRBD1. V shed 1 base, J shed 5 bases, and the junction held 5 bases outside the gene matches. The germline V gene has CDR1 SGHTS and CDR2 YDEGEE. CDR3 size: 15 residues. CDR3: CASSLMRGLNEKLFF. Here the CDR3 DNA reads TGTGCCAGCAGCTTGATGAGGGGGCTGAATGAAAAACTGTTTTTT. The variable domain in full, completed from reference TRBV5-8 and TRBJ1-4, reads EAGVTQSPTHLIKTRGQQATLRCSPISGHTSVYWYQQALGLGLQFLLWYDEGEERNRGNFPPRFSGRQFPNYSSELNVNALELEDSALYLCASSLMRGLNEKLFFGSGTQLSVL.

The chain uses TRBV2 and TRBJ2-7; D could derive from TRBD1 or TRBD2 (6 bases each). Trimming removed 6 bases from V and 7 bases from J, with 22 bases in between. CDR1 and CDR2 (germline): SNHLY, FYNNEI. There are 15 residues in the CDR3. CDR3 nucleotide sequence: TGTGCCAGCAGCCGCAGGCGACAAAAAGGGGGGGAGCAGTACGTC. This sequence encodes CASSRRRQKGGEQYV.

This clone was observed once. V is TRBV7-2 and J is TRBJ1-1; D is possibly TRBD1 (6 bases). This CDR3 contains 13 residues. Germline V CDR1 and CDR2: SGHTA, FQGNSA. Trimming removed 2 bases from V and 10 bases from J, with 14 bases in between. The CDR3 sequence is CASSLLVQGLAFF. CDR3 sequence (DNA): TGTGCCAGCAGCTTACTCGTCCAGGGGTTAGCTTTCTTT.

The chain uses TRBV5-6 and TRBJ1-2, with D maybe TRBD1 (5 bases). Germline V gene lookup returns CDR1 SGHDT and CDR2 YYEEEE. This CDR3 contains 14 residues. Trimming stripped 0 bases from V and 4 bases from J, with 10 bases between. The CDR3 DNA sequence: TGTGCCAGCAGCTTGGACAGGACGATCTATGGCTACACCTTC. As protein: CASSLDRTIYGYTF.

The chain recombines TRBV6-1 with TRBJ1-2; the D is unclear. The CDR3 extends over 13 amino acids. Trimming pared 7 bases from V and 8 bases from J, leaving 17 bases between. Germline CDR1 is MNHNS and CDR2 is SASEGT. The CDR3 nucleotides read TGTGCCAGCAAATTGCAGCCTAGGATGGGCTACACCTTC. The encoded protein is CASKLQPRMGYTF.

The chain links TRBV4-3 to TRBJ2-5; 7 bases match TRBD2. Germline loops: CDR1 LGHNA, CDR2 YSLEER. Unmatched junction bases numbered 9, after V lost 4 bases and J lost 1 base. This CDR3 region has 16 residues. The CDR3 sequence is CASSPRAPGGQETQYF. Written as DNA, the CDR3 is TGCGCCAGCAGCCCCCGAGCCCCGGGGGGCCAAGAGACCCAGTACTTC.

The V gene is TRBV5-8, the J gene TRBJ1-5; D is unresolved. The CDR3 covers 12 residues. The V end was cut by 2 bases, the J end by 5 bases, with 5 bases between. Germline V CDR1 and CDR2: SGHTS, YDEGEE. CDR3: CASSLYDQPQHF. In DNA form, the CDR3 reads TGTGCCAGCAGCTTATATGATCAGCCCCAGCATTTT.

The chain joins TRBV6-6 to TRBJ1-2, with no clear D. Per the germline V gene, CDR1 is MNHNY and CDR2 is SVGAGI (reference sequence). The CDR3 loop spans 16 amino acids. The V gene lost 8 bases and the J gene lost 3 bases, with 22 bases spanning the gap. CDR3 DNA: TGTGCCAGCCACCAGGACTGGCTCTGGGTTGACTATGGCTACACCTTC. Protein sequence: CASHQDWLWVDYGYTF.